The entry below describes one TCR beta chain. There is no known antigen for this receptor. Base qualities are not recorded, but no much larger clone differs from it by a single base. This sample is drawn from a study of OX40 agonist ivuxolimab in advanced cancers. With regard to the full study: Ivuxolimab, which targeted the costimulatory receptor OX40 (CD134), was an agonistic, fully human IgG2 monoclonal antibody. Intravenous ivuxolimab was administered to patients every 2 weeks at six dose levels: 0.01, 0.1, 0.3, 1.5, 3 and 10 mg/kg. Of the roughly 54 patients in dose escalation, 19 had hepatocellular carcinoma, about 15 had melanoma, 9 had renal cell carcinoma and 9 had head and neck cancer. In the dose-escalation cohort, more than 80% of patients were male, and the mean age was 60 years with a range of roughly 20 to 85. Patients were allowed to have had prior anti-PD-1, anti-PD-L1 or anti-CTLA-4 therapy, and approximately 40% of the dose-escalation patients had been treated with checkpoint inhibitors. Partial responses occurred in three dose-escalation patients: two with cutaneous melanoma and one with hepatocellular carcinoma. Peripheral TCRbeta sequencing aimed to test whether ivuxolimab altered TCR sequence diversity and caused clonal T-cell expansion. The monotherapy dose-escalation portion (N of about 47 patients) of the phase I ivuxolimab trial is reported in the paper. Overall results and qualifications from the work: Low levels of normalized T-cell clonal expansion were also shown by some nonresponding patients. In the 0.1-3.0 mg/kg groups, partial responders were among the patients with the lowest normalized peripheral clonal expansion, particularly in CD8+ T cells. The antigen specificity of the peripheral T cells that underwent clonal expansion was not determined. After ivuxolimab, CD8+ T cells had more expanded clones than CD4+ T cells on average. At doses of 0.1 to 3.0 mg/kg, clonal expansion of both CD4+ and CD8+ blood T cells was observed from baseline to week 6.

Unmatched junction bases come to 11, with V trimmed by 4 bases and J by 12 bases. There are 13 amino acids in the CDR3, from cysteine to phenylalanine inclusive. Just the 39-base CDR3 DNA is kept, in frame starting at base 1. The germline V gene (reference sequence) sets CDR1 to PRHDT and CDR2 to FYEKMQ. Patients with autoimmune disease history or receiving systemic immunosuppression were excluded from the trial. Peripheral blood for TCR sequencing was collected from all dose cohorts at baseline, on cycle 4 day 1, and on cycle 7 day 1. The samples were taken from a phase I, first-in-human, multicenter, open-label dose-escalation trial of ivuxolimab. Adults with locally advanced or metastatic head and neck squamous cell, hepatocellular, melanoma or renal cell carcinoma were enrolled in the trial. CD4+ and CD8+ T cells were sorted separately from peripheral blood before TCR sequencing. For sequencing of the TCRbeta CDR3 region, genomic DNA was extracted from the sorted cells. TCRbeta CDR3 regions were sequenced using the immunoSEQ Assay. The table comes from immuneACCESS by way of TCRdb, which keeps in-frame sequences with V and J called. Part of the clones is missing from these tables; in studies checked, under half for an unresolved V gene and the rest for unknown reasons. This sample holds some 60,000 clones; over 75% were observed only once. The ten largest account for roughly 5% of the sample.

Sequencing was performed on CD4+ or CD8+ T cells sorted from blood, taken in a trial of the OX40 agonist ivuxolimab. This receptor chain uses TRBV13 and TRBJ1-1; the junction holds 7 bases that match TRBD1. This receptor was taken from an adult with an advanced solid tumor such as melanoma, head and neck, liver or kidney cancer. The bases read TGTGCCAGCAGCTCTCCTTTACGGGACAGTACTTTCTTT. It encodes CASSSPLRDSTFF.